This TCR beta chain comes out of a study of cytomegalovirus exposure and HLA in healthy donors. The study, taken as a whole, reports: CMV antigen specificity was confirmed in vitro for three CMV-associated chains.

The CDR3 extends over 12 amino acids. V was cut by 6 bases and J by 2 bases, with 5 bases left in between. Looked up from germline, CDR1 is SNHLY and CDR2 is FYNNEI. Only in-frame clones appear in the TCRdb table, and some are missing; sequencing was by immunoSEQ multiplex PCR. Here the sample spans hundreds of thousands of clones, just over 85% being singletons. Comment on this clone: Its target is unknown.

The gene calls are TRBV2 and TRBJ1-5, with D hard to call. The TCR was taken from a woman under 30 in good health and CMV-seronegative. Sequenced sample: PBMCs. The CDR3 DNA follows: TGTGCCAGCAGGGAGGGCAATCAGCCCCAGCATTTT. Encoded protein: CASREGNQPQHF. Filled out from reference TRBV2 and TRBJ1-5, the complete variable domain reads EPEVTQTPSHQVTQMGQEVILRCVPISNHLYFYWYRQILGQKVEFLVSFYNNEISEKSEIFDDQFSVERPDGSNFTLKIRSTKLEDSAMYFCASREGNQPQHFGDGTRLSIL.